This T cell receptor beta chain is from a study of cytomegalovirus exposure and HLA in healthy donors. PCR used 60 Vbeta primers and 13 Jbeta primers. Measured with immunoSEQ multiplex PCR; TCRdb has only the in-frame clones, and not every one. Here the sample spans roughly 200,000 clones, about four fifths being singletons. This receptor was taken from a male donor in good health and CMV-seronegative. The sequencing sample was made of PBMCs.

DNA of the CDR3: TGTGCCAGCAGCCAAGATCGGAGCGGGGGGTCGGGAGATACGCAGTATTTT. It is translated as CASSQDRSGGSGDTQYF. The rearrangement uses TRBV4-2 and TRBJ2-3, with 9 bases aligning to TRBD2. The CDR3 length is 17 residues. V lost 0 bases and J lost 5; bases outside the gene matches: 9. CDR1 LGHNA and CDR2 YNFKEQ come from the germline V gene.